A single sample is the source of the 19 T cell receptor beta chains below, sequenced in a study of blood T cell repertoires in COVID-19. Sequenced by immunoSEQ multiplex PCR; TCRdb stores in-frame clones only, minus some. The sample contains over 80,000 clones, over 70% of which appear only once. The sequencing sample was made of peripheral blood. These receptor sequences come from a woman aged 55-70 years with acute or convalescent COVID-19.

The genes are TRBV5-6 and TRBJ1-5; possibly TRBD1 for D (5 bases). CDR1 is SGHDT, CDR2 YYEEEE, per germline. With 4 bases removed from V and 0 bases from J, the gap between germline ends came to 11 bases. CDR3 size: 15 residues. CDR3 residues: CASSPNRGSNQPQHF. The CDR3, as DNA: TGTGCCAGCAGCCCGAATAGGGGTAGCAATCAGCCCCAGCATTTT. Full variable domain (missing parts from reference TRBV5-6 and TRBJ1-5): DAGVTQSPTHLIKTRGQQVTLRCSPKSGHDTVSWYQQALGQGPQFIFQYYEEEERQRGNFPDRFSGHQFPNYSSELNVNALLLGDSALYLCASSPNRGSNQPQHFGDGTRLSIL.

In this sample, this clone turned up a few times. This rearrangement joins TRBV3-1 (or the pseudogene TRBV3-2) to TRBJ1-5; D remains ambiguous. This CDR3 is built from 13 residues. The V gene lost 0 bases and the J gene lost 7 bases, with 7 bases spanning the gap. Germline V gene data show CDR1 as LGHDT and CDR2 as YNNKEL (reference sequence). The CDR3 DNA follows: TGTGCCAGCAGCCAAGATGGGCGACAGCCCCAGCATTTT. This translates into CASSQDGRQPQHF.

V gene TRBV11-2 combines with J gene TRBJ2-1, with TRBD2 identical over 8 bases. The CDR3 is 16 residues long. Germline loops: CDR1 SGHAT, CDR2 FQNNGV. Trimming at V came to 0 bases and at J to 8 bases, leaving 9 bases not matched to a gene. The CDR3 nucleotides read TGTGCCAGCAGCTTAGATGGAGCGGGGGCTAGGGATGAGCAGTTCTTC. Translated, it gives CASSLDGAGARDEQFF.

The gene calls are TRBV9 and TRBJ1-1, with a weak D call TRBD1 (6 bases). Germline V CDR1 and CDR2: SGDLS, YYNGEE. The V gene lost 0 bases and the J gene lost 0 bases, with 18 bases spanning the gap. The CDR3 has 18 amino acids. The CDR3, as DNA: TGTGCCAGCAGCGTAGGTATAGGGGGGGATTCGTTGAACACTGAAGCTTTCTTT. It is translated as CASSVGIGGDSLNTEAFF.

The chain employs TRBV2 and TRBJ2-5; D uncertain. V shed 7 bases and J shed 1 base, with 10 bases lying between them. Germline CDR1 and CDR2: SNHLY and FYNNEI. There are 13 residues in the CDR3. CDR3: CASTLEAQETQYF. CDR3 coding DNA: TGTGCCAGCACCTTAGAGGCCCAAGAGACCCAGTACTTC.

The chain links TRBV2 to TRBJ2-7; D is possibly TRBD1 (6 bases). V was pared by 9 bases and J by 5 bases, with 23 bases between. The CDR3 has 15 amino acids. Germline V gene data show CDR1 as SNHLY and CDR2 as FYNNEI. The CDR3 DNA is TGTGCCAGTTCCCGGGACAAACCCATCCTTAACGAGCAGTACTTC. Translated: CASSRDKPILNEQYF. The full variable domain, completed using reference TRBV2 and TRBJ2-7, is EPEVTQTPSHQVTQMGQEVILRCVPISNHLYFYWYRQILGQKVEFLVSFYNNEISEKSEIFDDQFSVERPDGSNFTLKIRSTKLEDSAMYFCASSRDKPILNEQYFGPGTRLTVT.

The chain links TRBV5-1 to TRBJ1-2, with TRBD1 matching over 10 bases. Germline CDR1 SGHRS, CDR2 YFSETQ. This CDR3 contains 14 residues. The V segment lost 5 bases and the J segment 8 bases; nucleotides outside the gene matches: 9. CDR3 sequence (DNA): TGCGCCAGCAGATTAAGACAGGGGGCGTTCGGCTACACCTTC. Its translation is CASRLRQGAFGYTF.

A note on this clone: A junction end diverges from the germline sequence, so it may reflect a read error. The V gene is TRBV7-2, the J gene TRBJ2-7; tentatively, D is TRBD2 (6 bases). Germline CDR1 and CDR2: SGHTA and FQGNSA. The CDR3 spans 13 residues. The DNA for the CDR3 is TGTGCCAGCGCACAGACTAGTCCCTACGGGCAGTACTTC. Its protein is CASAQTSPYGQYF. Supplemented by reference TRBV7-2 and TRBJ2-7, the full variable domain reads GAGVSQSPSNKVTEKGKDVELRCDPISGHTALYWYRQSLGQGLEFLIYFQGNSAPDKSGLPSDRFSAERTGGSVSTLTIQRTQQEDSAVYLCASAQTSPYGQYFGPGTRLTVT.

The gene calls are TRBV2 and TRBJ1-1; 8 nucleotides match TRBD1. V trimming: 4 bases; J trimming: 11 bases; junction bases outside the gene matches: 9. The germline V gene encodes CDR1 SNHLY and CDR2 FYNNEI. The CDR3 spans 13 residues. The CDR3 region has the DNA TGTGCCAGCAGTGGCGGACAGGGCCGGGAGGCTTTCTTT. The encoded protein is CASSGGQGREAFF. Complete variable domain (other parts from reference TRBV2 and TRBJ1-1): EPEVTQTPSHQVTQMGQEVILRCVPISNHLYFYWYRQILGQKVEFLVSFYNNEISEKSEIFDDQFSVERPDGSNFTLKIRSTKLEDSAMYFCASSGGQGREAFFGQGTRLTVV.

The chain couples TRBV7-2 to TRBJ2-7, with TRBD2 matching 10 bases. V shed 1 base and J 0 bases; nucleotides not matched to a gene: 3. From germline, CDR1 is SGHTA and CDR2 FQGNSA. This CDR3 spans 16 amino acids. The CDR3 loop is CASSLVLAGRSYEQYF. CDR3 nucleotides: TGTGCCAGCAGCTTAGTACTAGCGGGGCGCTCCTACGAGCAGTACTTC.

The sample holds one count of this clone. The rearrangement links TRBV5-1 to TRBJ1-6; the match to TRBD1 covers 7 bases. The germline V gene has CDR1 SGHRS and CDR2 YFSETQ. V was clipped by 5 bases and J by 12 bases; unmatched bases: 8. This CDR3 has 13 residues. CDR3 bases: TGCGCCAGCAGGGATACAGGGGTCGAACCCCTCCACTTT. Protein: CASRDTGVEPLHF.

To note about this clone: One end of the junction fails to match germline, which may point to a read error. The chain recombines TRBV6-5 with TRBJ1-5; D might be TRBD1 (5 bases). Germline lookup yields CDR1 MNHEY and CDR2 SVGAGI. This CDR3 spans 12 amino acids. CDR3 protein: CASREGNQPQHF. The CDR3 DNA reads TGTGCTAGCAGGGAGGGAAATCAGCCCCAGCATTTT.

The V and J genes are TRBV6-5 and TRBJ1-1; 9 positions agree with TRBD1. The CDR3 runs 14 residues. V shed 6 bases, J shed 4 bases, and the junction held 6 bases outside the gene matches. The germline CDR1 and CDR2 sequences are MNHEY and SVGAGI. CDR3 coding DNA: TGTGCCAGCAGGCTGGGACAGGGCAGCACTGAAGCTTTCTTT. Translation: CASRLGQGSTEAFF.

This clone was seen a few times. The chain employs TRBV7-2 and TRBJ2-5; maybe TRBD2 (5 bases). The CDR3 extends over 14 amino acids. Germline values: CDR1 SGHTA, CDR2 FQGNSA. V lost 5 bases, J lost 1 base, and 11 bases lay in between. CDR3 in amino acids: CASSPTRAQETQYF. CDR3 nucleotides: TGTGCCAGCAGCCCAACTAGGGCCCAAGAGACCCAGTACTTC. The entire variable domain, with the rest obtained from reference TRBV7-2 and TRBJ2-5, is as follows: GAGVSQSPSNKVTEKGKDVELRCDPISGHTALYWYRQSLGQGLEFLIYFQGNSAPDKSGLPSDRFSAERTGGSVSTLTIQRTQQEDSAVYLCASSPTRAQETQYFGPGTRLLVL.

In nucleotides, the CDR3 is TGCAGCGTTGAAGAACAGGTTGGGTTTGAAGCTTTCTTT. It translates to CSVEEQVGFEAFF. The rearrangement uses TRBV29-1 and TRBJ1-1; D is possibly TRBD1 (5 bases). V lost 0 bases and J 7 bases, leaving 12 bases between the germline ends. The CDR3 extends over 13 amino acids. Germline V gene data show CDR1 as SQVTM and CDR2 as ANQGSEA.

In nucleotides, the CDR3 is TGCAGTGCCCGGGACTCCTATGGCTACACCTTC. Its translation is CSARDSYGYTF. The V and J genes are TRBV20-1 and TRBJ1-2, with D maybe TRBD1 (5 bases). The CDR3 consists of 11 residues. The germline V gene encodes CDR1 DFQATT and CDR2 SNEGSKA (reference sequence). V was trimmed by 6 bases and J by 4 bases, leaving 9 bases between them.

This rearrangement joins TRBV7-2 to TRBJ2-7, with D tentatively TRBD2 (5 bases). Germline CDR1 and CDR2: SGHTA and FQGNSA. CDR3 size: 14 residues. V was shortened by 4 bases and J by 3 bases, with 13 bases between the two germline ends. CDR3 nucleotides: TGTGCCAGCAGCTCCCTTTGGGAGTACTACGAGCAGTACTTC. This sequence encodes CASSSLWEYYEQYF. The variable domain in full, with the rest retrieved from reference TRBV7-2 and TRBJ2-7, is GAGVSQSPSNKVTEKGKDVELRCDPISGHTALYWYRQSLGQGLEFLIYFQGNSAPDKSGLPSDRFSAERTGGSVSTLTIQRTQQEDSAVYLCASSSLWEYYEQYFGPGTRLTVT.

This chain joins TRBV11-3 and TRBJ1-1; D is possibly TRBD1 (6 bases). The ends were cut back, 0 bases at V and 3 bases at J, with 14 bases in the middle. CDR1 SGHNT and CDR2 YENEEA come from the germline V gene. The CDR3 is made up of 16 amino acids. The CDR3 DNA follows: TGTGCCAGCAGCTTAGACGTAGGCAGGGGTGACACTGAAGCTTTCTTT. As protein: CASSLDVGRGDTEAFF.

This clone was seen more than once but under ten times. The rearrangement joins TRBV6-6 to TRBJ2-3; TRBD2 aligns across 10 bases. Germline values: CDR1 MNHNY, CDR2 SVGAGI (reference sequence). With 5 bases clipped from V and 2 bases from J, the junction kept 7 bases outside the gene matches. The CDR3 runs to 16 residues. The CDR3 DNA is TGTGCCAGCAGTCCCTTAGCGGGGGGACACACAGATACGCAGTATTTT. Amino acids: CASSPLAGGHTDTQYF.